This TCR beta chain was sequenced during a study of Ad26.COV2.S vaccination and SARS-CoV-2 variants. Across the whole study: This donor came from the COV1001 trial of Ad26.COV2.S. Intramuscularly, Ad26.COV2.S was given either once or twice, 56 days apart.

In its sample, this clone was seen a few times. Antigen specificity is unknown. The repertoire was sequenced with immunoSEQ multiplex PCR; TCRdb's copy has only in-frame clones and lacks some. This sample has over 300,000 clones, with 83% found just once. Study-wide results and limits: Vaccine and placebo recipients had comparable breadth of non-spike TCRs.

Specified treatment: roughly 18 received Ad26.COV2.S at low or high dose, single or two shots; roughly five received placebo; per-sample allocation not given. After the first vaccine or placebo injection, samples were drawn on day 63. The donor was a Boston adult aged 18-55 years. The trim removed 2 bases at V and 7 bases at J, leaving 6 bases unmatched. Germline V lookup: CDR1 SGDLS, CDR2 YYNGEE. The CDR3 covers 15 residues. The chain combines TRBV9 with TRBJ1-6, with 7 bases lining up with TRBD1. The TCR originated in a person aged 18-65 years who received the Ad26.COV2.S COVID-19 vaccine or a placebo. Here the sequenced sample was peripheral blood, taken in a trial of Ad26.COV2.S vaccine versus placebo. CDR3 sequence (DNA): TGTGCCAGCAGCGTTACCGGGACAGAGAATTCACCCCTCCACTTT. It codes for CASSVTGTENSPLHF.